This T cell receptor (beta chain) stems from a study of cytomegalovirus exposure and HLA in healthy donors. Study-level information: An early data release held tens of millions of unique TCRs from HLA-typed donors.

Germline CDR1 is MNHEY and CDR2 is SVGAGI. V dropped 2 bases and J dropped 7; count of bases not matched to a gene: 10. CDR3 size: 16 residues. Donors in the study were healthy people who gave bone marrow. For this clone: The antigen remains undetermined.

Study-wide results and limits: Productive rates of about 87% or about 30% were seen for most TCR beta V segments in an earlier analysis.

Vbeta (60) and Jbeta (13) primers were used in the PCR. Profiling relied on immunoSEQ multiplex PCR, and the TCRdb table lists in-frame clones only, not all of them. The repertoire holds about 160,000 clones, with around four fifths as singletons. The chain carries TRBV6-5 and TRBJ1-4; 7 bases fit TRBD1. Input material: PBMCs. The sequence came from a man aged 30 to 45 in good health and CMV-seronegative. CDR3 amino acids: CASSYARGRDGEKLFF. The CDR3 DNA is TGTGCCAGCAGTTACGCAAGGGGGCGCGATGGTGAAAAACTGTTTTTT.